This TCR beta chain was observed in a study of T-cell reconstitution after alpha-beta-depleted transplantation in children. Unique molecular identifiers featured in how the TCRbeta library was prepared. TCRdb processed the PCR reads anew with MiXCR; each CDR3 protein has one entry. This table holds roughly 350,000 distinct CDR3 sequences, around 15% found once. This CDR3 has 17 residues. The V and J ends lost 0 bases and 6 bases, in that order; junction bases with no gene match: 15. Germline lookup yields CDR1 SGHRS and CDR2 YFSETQ. This clonotype was sampled from a male patient aged 2 to 10 who had a stem cell transplant for acute lymphoblastic leukemia, so the T cells may come from the graft donor. The sequenced sample was PBMCs, mostly from graft donor cells, obtained 360 days after TCRalphabeta/CD19-depleted stem cell transplant. This chain uses TRBV5-1 with TRBJ2-7, with 7 bases lining up with TRBD1. This CDR3 reads CASSLEETRGRWGEQYF. CDR3 DNA: TGCGCCAGCAGCTTGGAAGAGACAAGGGGGCGATGGGGCGAGCAGTACTTC. Supplemented by reference TRBV5-1 and TRBJ2-7, the full variable domain reads KAGVTQTPRYLIKTRGQQVTLSCSPISGHRSVSWYQQTPGQGLQFLFEYFSETQRNKGNFPGRFSGRQFSNSRSEMNVSTLELGDSALYLCASSLEETRGRWGEQYFGPGTRLTVT.